Listed here are 19 T cell receptor delta chains from one sample, sequenced in a study of gamma-delta T cells after stem cell transplantation. TCRdb re-called the RT-PCR reads with CATT. Of some 4,500 delta-chain clones listed, about 15% were seen once; the top ten hold more than 4.5%. Sequencing was done on a sample of gamma-delta T cells. The source is a human donor. It is not recorded whose cells these are; they may come from a transplant donor.

A remark on this clone: The junction departs from the called germline gene at one end, perhaps through a read error. The chain uses TRDV2 and TRDJ3, with 11 nucleotides matching TRDD3. The CDR3 spans 18 residues. Germline V gene sequence: CDR1 GEAIGNYY, CDR2 EKD. The CDR3 loop reads CACDTWGIRSWGTRQMFF. The CDR3, as DNA: TGTGCCTGTGACACCTGGGGGATACGCTCCTGGGGCACCCGACAGATGTTTTTC.

This clone has just a few counts. The chain is built from TRDV1 and TRDJ1; 8 bases align to TRDD2. Germline CDR1 TSWWSYY, CDR2 QGS. The CDR3 loop spans 19 amino acids. With 1 base clipped from V and 1 base from J, the junction kept 14 bases outside the gene matches. The CDR3: CALGEPLPTTLGSTDKLIF. CDR3 sequence (DNA): TGTGCTCTTGGGGAACCGCTTCCTACGACGCTGGGAAGCACCGATAAACTCATCTTT.

The gene calls are TRDV1 and TRDJ2; 8 nucleotides match TRDD3. Trimming cost V 2 bases and J 4 bases; bases outside gene matches: 12. The CDR3 is 18 amino acids. From germline, CDR1 is TSWWSYY and CDR2 QGS. CDR3 sequence (DNA): TGTGCTCTTGGGGAAAGGTACTGGGGGTTTTCAAAGACAGCACAACTCTTCTTT. It encodes CALGERYWGFSKTAQLFF.

In DNA, the CDR3 is TGTGCTCTTGGGGAACGTAGTCCCGGTCCTACCTGTACTGGGGGATATTGCGGGTACACCGATAAACTCATCTTT. Its protein is CALGERSPGPTCTGGYCGYTDKLIF. The rearrangement links TRDV1 to TRDJ1; 11 bases line up with TRDD3. Germline V gene data show CDR1 as TSWWSYY and CDR2 as QGS. The CDR3 has 25 residues. V was pared by 1 base and J by 0 bases, with 28 bases of the junction left unmatched.

The V and J genes are TRDV1 and TRDJ2; possibly TRDD2 for D (7 bases). This CDR3 has 18 amino acids. Trimming left V 6 bases short and J 6 bases short, with 26 bases between. Germline V gives CDR1 TSWWSYY, CDR2 QGS. The chain's CDR3 is CALGKLCGGLPSAAQLFF. CDR3 DNA: TGTGCTCTTGGAAAACTCTGTGGGGGCCTTCCTTCGGCAGCACAACTCTTCTTT.

The table lists this clone with a few counts. The rearrangement links TRDV3 to TRDJ1, with TRDD3 matching 13 bases. Germline V CDR1 and CDR2: TVYSNPD, GDNSRS (reference sequence). The CDR3 contains 21 residues. With V trimmed by 2 bases and J by 7 bases, 28 bases remained unmatched. The CDR3 sequence: CAFGSGIAKILGDTRNTKLIF. Here the CDR3 DNA reads TGTGCCTTTGGAAGCGGGATAGCCAAGATACTGGGGGATACGCGGAACACTAAACTCATCTTT.

The chain recombines TRDV1 with TRDJ1, with TRDD3 identical over 10 bases. The J gene, absent from TCRdb, was called here by matching the DNA to germline. This CDR3 is built from 18 residues. Germline lookup yields CDR1 TSWWSYY and CDR2 QGS. V was pared by 2 bases and J by 4 bases, with 13 bases of the junction left unmatched. The CDR3 reads CALGERKTGGSVSDKLIF. The CDR3, as DNA: TGTGCTCTTGGGGAAAGGAAAACTGGGGGATCAGTAAGCGATAAACTCATCTTT.

This clone was observed a few times. V gene TRDV1 combines with J gene TRDJ3; D gene ambiguous. V lost 1 base and J lost 5, with 12 bases in between. The germline V gene encodes CDR1 TSWWSYY and CDR2 QGS. The CDR3 extends over 17 amino acids. CDR3: CALGEPPPGGDTRQMFF. In DNA form, the CDR3 reads TGTGCTCTTGGGGAACCCCCCCCGGGAGGGGACACCCGACAGATGTTTTTC.

This clone was detected a few times. The genes are TRDV1 and TRDJ2, with TRDD3 matching 10 bases. The CDR3 loop spans 20 amino acids. Trimming at V came to 3 bases and at J to 2 bases, leaving 15 bases not matched to a gene. Germline V gene data show CDR1 as TSWWSYY and CDR2 as QGS. The DNA of the CDR3 is TGTGCTCTTGGGGACGGAATCAATACTGGGGGATGGGTGTTGACAGCACAACTCTTCTTT. Its translation is CALGDGINTGGWVLTAQLFF.

This clone occurred a few times. The rearrangement links TRDV1 to TRDJ1, with TRDD3 matching over 13 bases. From germline, CDR1 is TSWWSYY and CDR2 QGS. After removal of 0 bases from V and 0 bases from J, the junction contained 25 bases not matched to a gene. This CDR3 has 25 amino acids. CDR3 amino acids: CALGELGGWAKYVLGDTLYTDKLIF. Here the CDR3 DNA reads TGTGCTCTTGGGGAACTAGGAGGTTGGGCAAAATATGTACTGGGGGATACGCTGTACACCGATAAACTCATCTTT.

The chain recombines TRDV1 with TRDJ1, with TRDD3 identical over 7 bases. There are 15 residues in the CDR3. The V segment lost 0 bases and the J segment 1 base; nucleotides outside the gene matches: 2. Germline lookup yields CDR1 TSWWSYY and CDR2 QGS. CDR3 protein: CALGELGIPTDKLIF. The CDR3 nucleotides are TGTGCTCTTGGGGAACTTGGGATACCCACCGATAAACTCATCTTT.

The V and J genes are TRDV1 and TRDJ2, with TRDD3 matching 9 bases. The J gene comes from matching the DNA to germline here; TCRdb lacks it. Germline lookup yields CDR1 TSWWSYY and CDR2 QGS. J gave up 4 bases and V 0 bases, and 18 bases lay outside the gene matches. This CDR3 contains 21 residues. The CDR3 loop is CALGELGKLLLGDPRTAQLFF. The CDR3 coding sequence is TGTGCTCTTGGGGAACTCGGAAAGCTGCTACTGGGGGACCCACGGACAGCACAACTCTTCTTT.

Points on this clone: One end of the junction is discordant with germline, which a read error may explain. The same CDR3 can be traced to other DNA sequences in this sample. The rearrangement links TRDV2 to TRDJ3; 13 bases are a match to TRDD3. There are 22 residues in the CDR3. The V gene's germline CDR1 is GEAIGNYY and CDR2 EKD. CDR3 sequence (DNA): TGTGCCTGTGACACTCACCTACTGGGGGATACGCCGAGCTCCTGGGACACCCGGCAGATGTTTTTC. Translated: CACDTHLLGDTPSSWDTRQMFF.

This clone was seen more than once but under ten times. The protein listed by TCRdb differs at residue 4 from the translated DNA, so the DNA translation is shown. This chain uses TRDV2 with TRDJ3; D unclear. The germline V gene has CDR1 GEAIGNYY and CDR2 EKD. This CDR3 has 17 residues. The CDR3 DNA reads TGTGCCTGTGGCACCGGTGTGAGCTCCTGGGACACCCGACAGATGTTTTTC. It is translated as CACGTGVSSWDTRQMFF.

V usage is TRDV3 and J usage is TRDJ1; 13 bases align to TRDD3. Germline lookup yields CDR1 TVYSNPD and CDR2 GDNSRS (reference sequence). The CDR3 runs to 24 residues. The CDR3 here is CASFSSSSSLSTGGYGRETDKLIF. The CDR3 coding sequence is TGTGCTTCTTTTTCCTCCTCTTCCTCCCTCAGTACTGGGGGATACGGCCGGGAAACCGATAAACTCATCTTT.

This clone was counted a few times. A read error may explain this, as a much larger clone is one base away. J is TRDJ2 and V is TRDV2; 9 bases align to TRDD3. Trimming at V came to 5 bases and at J to 4 bases, leaving 19 bases not matched to a gene. CDR1 is GEAIGNYY and CDR2 is EKD in the germline V gene. This CDR3 comprises 19 residues. CDR3 sequence: CACAVPLGDGLMGTAQLFF. The DNA of the CDR3 is TGTGCCTGTGCCGTCCCGCTGGGGGATGGACTGATGGGGACAGCACAACTCTTCTTT.

The V gene is TRDV1, the J gene TRDJ1; D possibly matches TRDD2 or TRDD3 (5 bases each). The V gene's germline CDR1 is TSWWSYY and CDR2 QGS. Trimming left V 4 bases short and J 0 bases short, with 27 bases between. There are 20 residues in the CDR3. The CDR3 DNA is TGTGCTCTTGGGGTCCTAGGGCCTTGGGCGGGGGCAGAGTACACCGATAAACTCATCTTT. Its translation: CALGVLGPWAGAEYTDKLIF.

V and J are TRDV1 and TRDJ1; TRDD2 is a possible D gene (9 bases). TCRdb offers no J gene call, so here the DNA was matched to germline to obtain one. This CDR3 has 28 amino acids. CDR1 is TSWWSYY, CDR2 QGS, per germline. Trimming pared 0 bases from V and 0 bases from J, leaving 47 bases between. CDR3 residues: CALGELGLPTLSLGGKGDIEEYTDKLIF. In DNA form, the CDR3 reads TGTGCTCTTGGGGAACTCGGCCTTCCTACCCTCTCTCTTGGGGGAAAGGGGGATATCGAAGAGTACACCGATAAACTCATCTTT.

The chain carries TRDV2 and TRDJ1, with 9 nucleotides matching TRDD3. TCRdb gives no J gene; it was assigned here by matching the DNA to germline. This CDR3 has 21 residues. Per germline, CDR1 GEAIGNYY and CDR2 EKD. Losses at the gene ends were 1 base for V and 1 base for J; bases not matched to a gene: 21. CDR3 region: CACDTPFISVYGDTSTDKLIF. In nucleotides, the CDR3 is TGTGCCTGTGACACGCCTTTCATCAGCGTTTATGGGGATACGAGCACCGATAAACTCATCTTT.